The table lists the clone carrying this TCR beta chain with a few counts. This entry is derived from a study of PD-L1 blockade in urothelial cancer. The method was immunoSEQ multiplex PCR; TCRdb's version includes in-frame clones alone and lacks a portion of them. The table records under 50,000 clones, 75% to 95% of them present only once. The CDR3 has 16 amino acids. Trimming left V 6 bases short and J 5 bases short, with 22 bases between. Germline loops: CDR1 SNHLY, CDR2 FYNNEI. The rearrangement joins TRBV2 to TRBJ2-5, with D possibly matching TRBD1 (6 bases). The TCR originated in an older man with urothelial cancer. The sequencing here drew on PBMCs, taken around atezolizumab (anti-PD-L1) treatment. The CDR3 loop reads CASRRDRAGARETQYF. The CDR3 nucleotides read TGTGCCAGCAGGAGGGACCGGGCAGGGGCCAGGGAGACCCAGTACTTC.